The clone carrying this TCR beta chain was detected a few times. What it recognizes is unknown. This record belongs to a study of cytomegalovirus exposure and HLA in healthy donors. This CDR3 is 12 amino acids long. V was clipped by 0 bases and J by 7 bases, with 4 bases between them. CDR1 is MNHEY and CDR2 is SMNVEV in the germline V gene (reference sequence). The study's findings and limits: The investigators catalogued 150 to 200 TCR beta chains as cytomegalovirus-associated.

The PCR employed 60 Vbeta primers together with 13 Jbeta primers. Data came from immunoSEQ multiplex PCR; TCRdb stores just in-frame clones and leaves some out. The sample gives around 100,000 clones, under 80% of which show up once; about 9.3% is in the top ten. This receptor was taken from a woman in her late teens or twenties in good health and CMV-seropositive. Sequencing was carried out using PBMCs. J is TRBJ2-1 and V is TRBV27; D not certain. The CDR3 nucleotides read TGTGCCAGCAGTTTATCTAGTAATGAGCAGTTCTTC. Encoded protein: CASSLSSNEQFF.